This TCR beta chain was identified in a study of OX40 agonist ivuxolimab in advanced cancers. Findings and limits, study-wide: Within 6 weeks, CD4+ and CD8+ blood T cells expanded clonally at 0.1 to 3.0 mg/kg.

The repertoire was sequenced with immunoSEQ multiplex PCR; TCRdb's copy has only in-frame clones and lacks some. The sample has tens of thousands of clones; over 85% are singletons. A note on this clone: Its antigen is still unknown.

From germline, CDR1 is SGHDN and CDR2 FVKESK. This CDR3 spans 14 amino acids. V gave up 0 bases and J gave up 5 bases, with 7 bases separating them. The TCR was taken from an adult with an advanced solid tumor such as melanoma, head and neck, liver or kidney cancer. The V gene is TRBV14, the J gene TRBJ2-2; D is uncertain. Sequencing used CD4+ or CD8+ T cells sorted from blood, obtained in a trial of the OX40 agonist ivuxolimab. CDR3 in amino acids: CASSQDSRTGELFF. The DNA of the CDR3 is TGTGCCAGCAGCCAAGATAGTCGGACCGGGGAGCTGTTTTTT.